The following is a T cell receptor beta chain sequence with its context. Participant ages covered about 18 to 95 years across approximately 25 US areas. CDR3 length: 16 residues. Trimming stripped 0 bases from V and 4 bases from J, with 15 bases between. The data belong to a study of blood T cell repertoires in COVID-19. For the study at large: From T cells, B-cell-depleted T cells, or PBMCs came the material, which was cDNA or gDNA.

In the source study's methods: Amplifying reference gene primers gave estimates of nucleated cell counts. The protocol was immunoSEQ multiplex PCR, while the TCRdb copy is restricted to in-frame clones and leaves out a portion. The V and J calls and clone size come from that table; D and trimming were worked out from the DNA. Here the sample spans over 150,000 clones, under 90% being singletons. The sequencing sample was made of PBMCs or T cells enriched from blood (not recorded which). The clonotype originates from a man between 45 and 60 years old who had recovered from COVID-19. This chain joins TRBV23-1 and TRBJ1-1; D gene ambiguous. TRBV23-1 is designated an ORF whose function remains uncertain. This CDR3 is CASSQSHTRGSTEAFF. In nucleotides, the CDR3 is TGCGCCAGCAGTCAATCCCACACGCGAGGGAGCACTGAAGCTTTCTTT.